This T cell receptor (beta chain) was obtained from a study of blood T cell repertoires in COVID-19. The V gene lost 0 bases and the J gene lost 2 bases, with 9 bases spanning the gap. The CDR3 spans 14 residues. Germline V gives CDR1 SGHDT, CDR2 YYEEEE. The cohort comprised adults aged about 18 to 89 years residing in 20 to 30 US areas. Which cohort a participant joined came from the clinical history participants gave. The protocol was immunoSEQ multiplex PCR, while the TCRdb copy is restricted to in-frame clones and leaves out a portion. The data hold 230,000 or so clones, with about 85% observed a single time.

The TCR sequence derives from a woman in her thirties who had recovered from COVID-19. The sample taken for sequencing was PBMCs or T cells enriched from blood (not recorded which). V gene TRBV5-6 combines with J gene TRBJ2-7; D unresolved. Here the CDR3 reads CASSLVPSTYEQYF. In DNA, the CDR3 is TGTGCCAGCAGCTTGGTGCCCTCTACCTACGAGCAGTACTTC.